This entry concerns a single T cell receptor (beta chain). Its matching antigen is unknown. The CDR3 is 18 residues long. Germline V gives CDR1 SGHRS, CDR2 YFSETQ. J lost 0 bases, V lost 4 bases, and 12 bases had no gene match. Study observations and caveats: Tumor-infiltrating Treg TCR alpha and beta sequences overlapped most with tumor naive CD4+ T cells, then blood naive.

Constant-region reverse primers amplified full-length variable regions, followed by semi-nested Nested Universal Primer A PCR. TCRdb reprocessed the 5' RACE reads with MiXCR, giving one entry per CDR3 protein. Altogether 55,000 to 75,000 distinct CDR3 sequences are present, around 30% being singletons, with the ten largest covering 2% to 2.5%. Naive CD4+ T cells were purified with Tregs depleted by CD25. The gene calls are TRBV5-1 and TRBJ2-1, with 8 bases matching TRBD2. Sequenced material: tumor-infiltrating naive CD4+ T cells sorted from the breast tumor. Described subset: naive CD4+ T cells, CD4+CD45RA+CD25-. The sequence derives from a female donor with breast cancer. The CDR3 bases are TGCGCCAGCAGCCTAATAACCCGTACTAGCGGCTCCTACAATGAGCAGTTCTTC. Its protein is CASSLITRTSGSYNEQFF.